Listed here are 10 T cell receptor delta chains from one sample, sequenced in a study of delta chains in infants with herpesvirus infections. TCR cDNA was made from PBMC RNA with gamma- and delta-chain-specific primers. TCRdb reprocessed the RT-PCR reads using CATT. The data hold around 400 delta-chain clones, with roughly 61% observed a single time. The sample was peripheral blood, taken at time point 2 of longitudinal follow-up. Receptors were obtained from a human donor who was a Ugandan infant, either HIV-exposed or HIV-unexposed (not recorded which).

A word on this clone: It differs at one base from a far larger clone, so likely a read error. Other DNA sequences in the sample encode the same CDR3. The chain carries TRDV1 and TRDJ1; 8 nucleotides agree with TRDD3. The V and J ends lost 3 bases and 0 bases, in that order; junction bases with no gene match: 24. Germline V gene lookup returns CDR1 TSWWSYY and CDR2 QGS. This CDR3 comprises 22 residues. The CDR3 DNA reads as TGTGCTCTTGGGGAGTTCCGGGGACTGGGGGTTCCGACAGCCCCTTACACCGATAAACTCATCTTT. It translates to CALGEFRGLGVPTAPYTDKLIF.

As for this clone: For this DNA, TCRdb reports the protein of a much larger clone, which diverges at residue 8, most likely from a read error; the protein presented here is translated directly from the DNA. The chain joins TRDV1 to TRDJ3; possible D gene TRDD3, 6 bases. Germline CDR1 TSWWSYY, CDR2 QGS. CDR3 length equals 21 residues. V gave up 4 bases and J gave up 2 bases, with 24 bases separating them. DNA for the CDR3: TGTGCTCTTGGGGGGCGAACTGTGGGATATCGGAGGACCTGGGACACCCGACAGATGTTTTTC. Amino acid sequence: CALGGRTVGYRRTWDTRQMFF.

Comment on this clone: A read error is the likely source, as a far larger clone sits one nucleotide away. The chain combines TRDV1 with TRDJ1, with D possibly being TRDD3 (6 bases). V lost 2 bases and J lost 8, with 27 bases in between. CDR3 length: 18 amino acids. Germline CDR1 is TSWWSYY and CDR2 is QGS. This chain's CDR3 is CALGEGVAILLGVAKLIF. The CDR3 nucleotides are TGTGCTCTTGGGGAAGGGGTGGCCATCCTGTTGGGGGTTGCAAAACTCATCTTT.

Comments on this clone: This likely stems from a read error, as it lies one base from a far larger clone. Other DNA sequences within the sample encode an identical CDR3. The rearrangement links TRDV1 to TRDJ3, with 11 bases lining up with TRDD3. This CDR3 comprises 21 residues. The germline CDR1 and CDR2 sequences are TSWWSYY and QGS. CDR3 nucleotide sequence: TGTGCTCTTGGGGGGCGAACTGGGGGATATCGGAGGACCTGGGACACTCGACAGATGTTTTTC. The encoded protein is CALGGRTGGYRRTWDTRQMFF.

About this clone itself: TCRdb pairs this DNA with a much larger clone's protein that differs at residue 3, likely a read error; the protein shown was translated from the DNA. The V gene is TRDV1, the J gene TRDJ1; TRDD3 matches at 11 bases. The CDR3 is made up of 20 amino acids. Germline V gene lookup returns CDR1 TSWWSYY and CDR2 QGS. The CDR3 is CAFGEQFIRYWGIIADKLIF. CDR3 DNA: TGTGCTTTTGGGGAACAGTTTATCCGCTACTGGGGGATAATTGCCGATAAACTCATCTTT.

With regard to this clone: Translating this DNA gives a protein that differs at residue 11 from the TCRdb one, which belongs to a much larger clone; a read error is likely, and the protein shown is this translation. The chain links TRDV1 to TRDJ1; 7 bases align to TRDD2. Trimming removed 3 bases from V and 0 bases from J; junction bases left unmatched: 16. This CDR3 is built from 19 residues. In germline, CDR1 is TSWWSYY, CDR2 QGS. The CDR3: CALGDIFLLGRGDTDKLIF. In DNA form, the CDR3 reads TGTGCTCTTGGGGACATTTTCCTACTCGGGCGGGGGGACACCGATAAACTCATCTTT.

As to this clone: This sequence is one base from a far larger clone and is likely a read error. The same CDR3 also results from other DNA sequences found in this sample. J is TRDJ3 and V is TRDV1; weak D call: TRDD3 (5 bases). Germline V gene sequence: CDR1 TSWWSYY, CDR2 QGS. This CDR3 is 21 amino acids long. V lost 4 bases and J 2 bases, leaving 24 bases between the germline ends. The CDR3 nucleotides read TGTGCTCTTGGGGGGCGAACTGGAGGATATCGGAGGACCTGGGACACCCGACAGATGTTTTTC. Translating gives CALGGRTGGYRRTWDTRQMFF.

With respect to this clone: The protein in TCRdb stems from a much larger clone and differs at residue 10 from this DNA's translation, likely a read error; here the protein is translated from the DNA. The chain has TRDV1 and TRDJ1, with TRDD3 as a possible D gene (10 bases). The CDR3 sequence is 22 residues long. Trimming removed 1 base at V and 0 bases at J, with 30 bases between. CDR1 is TSWWSYY and CDR2 is QGS in the germline V gene. The CDR3 region has the DNA TGTGCTCTTGGGGAACAGCCTTCCTACTTGCTACTGGGGGATTGGGACACCGATAAACTCATCTTT. This translates into CALGEQPSYLLLGDWDTDKLIF.

This clone was counted between two and nine times. A far larger clone differs by one base, so this is likely a read error. Written as DNA, the CDR3 is TGTGCTATTGGGGAACAGCCTTCCTACTTTCTACTGGGGGATTGGGACACCGATAAACTCATCTTT. Protein: CAIGEQPSYFLLGDWDTDKLIF. The genes are TRDV1 and TRDJ1; D is perhaps TRDD3 (10 bases). CDR1 is TSWWSYY and CDR2 is QGS in the germline V gene. The CDR3 contains 22 residues.

This clone was detected a few times. A far larger clone differs by one base, so this is likely a read error. Other DNA variants within this sample encode the same CDR3. V is TRDV1 and J is TRDJ3, with TRDD3 matching 8 bases. V shed 4 bases and J 2 bases; nucleotides not matched to a gene: 16. The CDR3 contains 21 residues. Per the germline V gene, CDR1 is TSWWSYY and CDR2 is QGS. The CDR3, as DNA: TGTGCTCTTGGGGGGCGAACTGGGGGGTATCGGAGGACCTGGGACACCCGACAGATGTTTTTC. This sequence encodes CALGGRTGGYRRTWDTRQMFF.